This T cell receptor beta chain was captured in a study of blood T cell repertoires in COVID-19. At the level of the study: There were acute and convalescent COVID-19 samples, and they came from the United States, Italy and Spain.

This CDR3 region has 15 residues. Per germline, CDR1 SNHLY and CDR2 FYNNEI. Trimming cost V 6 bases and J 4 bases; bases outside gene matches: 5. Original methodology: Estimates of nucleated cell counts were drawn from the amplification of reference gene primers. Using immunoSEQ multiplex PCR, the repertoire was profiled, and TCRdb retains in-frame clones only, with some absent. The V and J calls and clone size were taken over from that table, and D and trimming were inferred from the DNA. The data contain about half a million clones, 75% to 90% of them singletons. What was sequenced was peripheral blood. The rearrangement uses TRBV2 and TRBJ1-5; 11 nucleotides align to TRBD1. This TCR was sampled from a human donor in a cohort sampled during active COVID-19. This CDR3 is CASRGTGGMNQPQHF. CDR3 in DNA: TGTGCCAGCAGGGGGACAGGGGGAATGAATCAGCCCCAGCATTTT.